This T cell receptor (beta chain) was observed in a study of sequential checkpoint blockade in melanoma (dated 2019 in TCRdb). Study-wide context: In a 1:1 randomization, patients received either first-line nivolumab then ipilimumab (arm A) or ipilimumab then nivolumab (arm B). In about 75% of the matched pre- and post-treatment tumor biopsy pairs, both biopsies came from the same lesion. For about two dozen patients, matched tumor biopsies were obtained before treatment and at week 13, following single-agent nivolumab (arm A) or ipilimumab (arm B). Maintenance nivolumab was given following each of the two trial sequences. DNA from roughly 91 pretreatment melanoma tumor samples underwent TCRbeta immunosequencing. Study-wide findings and limitations: Patients with increases in tumor T-cell fraction and clonality by week 13 were approximately 30 times more likely to achieve clinical benefit. Among patients in the nivolumab-first arm (arm A), tumor TIL clonality before treatment was associated with response (P = .04). Small sample sizes and reduced statistical power limited the within-arm analyses of tumor T-cell fraction. PD-L1 staining and CD8+ T-cell counts correlated with tumor T-cell fraction and clonality, whereas mutational load did not. Validation of the response-prediction model combining TCR metrics and mutation burden is needed in larger, independent patient cohorts.

The sample's treatment or condition label, decoded: randomized to nivolumab then ipilimumab (arm A) or the reverse (arm B). No trial patient had received prior DNA-damaging chemotherapy. CheckMate 064, a randomized, open-label phase II trial of sequential checkpoint blockade, was the source of the samples, all of which came from patients with melanoma. Genomic DNA from formalin-fixed paraffin-embedded (FFPE) tissue samples served as the input for tumor TCR sequencing. From a lookup of the germline V gene, CDR1 and CDR2 are MNHGY and SAAAGT. The CDR3, cysteine through phenylalanine, is 14 amino acids long. Kept here is only the CDR3 DNA, which spans 42 bases and is read in frame from base 1. For this chain, trimming is 9 bases at the V end and 5 bases at the J end, and the number of junction bases without a gene match is 8. With respect to this clone: What this receptor recognizes is not known. Qualities for individual bases were not recorded, and no much larger clone is one base off.

The immunoSEQ Assay was used to immunosequence TCRbeta CDR3 regions from genomic DNA. Prior to high-throughput sequencing, genomic DNA was amplified by bias-controlled multiplex PCR. The study's processing was this. To quantify the absolute abundance of each unique TCRbeta CDR3 region, the sequences were collapsed and filtered. Clonality, defined as 1 minus Pielou's evenness, was calculated using only productive rearrangements. To compute tumor T-cell fraction, TCRbeta template counts were normalized to usable DNA, with usable DNA estimated from several housekeeping genes. A previously published method was used to identify clones with significantly greater frequencies in on-treatment samples than in baseline samples. TCRdb retrieved this table from immuneACCESS and kept in-frame rearrangements only. Not all clones are present; in checked studies, unresolved V genes account for under half, and no reason is known for the remainder. The V and J calls and clone size were taken over from that table, and D and trimming were inferred from the DNA. Recorded for this sample are fewer than 8,000 clones; less than 25% of them occurred a single time. The top ten clonotypes cover around 6.4% of the sample.

The input for sequencing was tumor tissue (inferred from file names), taken from a patient given nivolumab and ipilimumab in sequence. This TCR derives from a human donor with melanoma. The V and J genes are TRBV6-8 and TRBJ1-5, with 9 bases aligning to TRBD1. This receptor has the CDR3 CASSTGGLDQPQHF. The sequence in DNA is TGTGCCAGTTCGACAGGGGGTCTGGATCAGCCCCAGCATTTT.